These 31 T cell receptor beta chains originate from one sample sequenced in a study of blood T cell repertoires in COVID-19. The table came from immunoSEQ multiplex PCR; TCRdb's copy has only in-frame clones and leaves some out. The sample consists of about 200,000 clones, about 90% of them appearing once. Sequences were obtained from peripheral blood. The receptors derive from a woman in her fifties or sixties with acute or convalescent COVID-19.

The chain is built from TRBV19 and TRBJ1-2; D not resolved. Germline CDR1 LNHDA, CDR2 SQIVND (reference sequence). V was shortened by 5 bases and J by 8 bases, with 12 bases between the two germline ends. The CDR3 covers 12 residues. CDR3 region: CASSPPEGGYTF. The CDR3 nucleotides read TGTGCCAGTAGTCCACCAGAGGGAGGCTACACCTTC.

The chain recombines TRBV5-5 with TRBJ1-1; no clear D. The CDR3 is 12 residues long. Germline CDR1 is SGHKS and CDR2 is YYEKEE (reference sequence). The V gene lost 4 bases and the J gene lost 11 bases, with 15 bases spanning the gap. The CDR3 loop reads CASSPYNREAFF. Here the CDR3 DNA reads TGTGCCAGCAGCCCATACAACCGGGAGGCTTTCTTT.

The chain employs TRBV6-2 or TRBV6-3 and TRBJ2-7; D may be TRBD2 (5 bases). Trimming pared 2 bases from V and 0 bases from J, leaving 14 bases between. The CDR3 has 16 residues. From germline, CDR1 is MNHEY and CDR2 SVGEGT. The CDR3, as DNA: TGTGCCAGCAGTTACGCGGGCGAATACTCCTCCTACGAGCAGTACTTC. This codes for CASSYAGEYSSYEQYF.

The chain links TRBV9 to TRBJ2-3; TRBD2 is a possible D gene (6 bases). Germline CDR1 is SGDLS and CDR2 is YYNGEE. The V end lost 0 bases, the J end lost 3 bases, and 11 bases lay between the germline ends. This CDR3 has 15 residues. The CDR3 loop is CASSVVGSGTDTQYF. The CDR3, as DNA: TGTGCCAGCAGCGTAGTAGGGAGCGGGACAGATACGCAGTATTTT.

V and J are TRBV5-1 and TRBJ2-1; 9 bases map to TRBD1. The CDR3 sequence is 16 residues long. The ends lost 7 bases at V and 4 bases at J; junction bases unmatched: 12. Germline V lookup: CDR1 SGHRS, CDR2 YFSETQ. The CDR3 region has the DNA TGCGCCAGCGGGACAGGGCAAAGGGGGCCGTACAATGAGCAGTTCTTC. It is translated as CASGTGQRGPYNEQFF.

The V gene is TRBV4-2, the J gene TRBJ1-6; D unclear. CDR1 is LGHNA, CDR2 YNFKEQ, per germline. There are 20 residues in the CDR3. The ends were cut back, 3 bases at V and 3 bases at J, with 24 bases in the middle. The CDR3 nucleotides read TGTGCCAGCAGCCATGACGTATCGCGGGCTTCTGCCGTCTATAATTCACCCCTCCACTTT. It codes for CASSHDVSRASAVYNSPLHF.

This rearrangement joins TRBV5-4 to TRBJ2-7, with 9 nucleotides matching TRBD2. Germline V gene lookup returns CDR1 SGHNT and CDR2 YYREEE (reference sequence). The trim removed 0 bases at V and 2 bases at J, leaving 3 bases unmatched. The CDR3 totals 15 residues. The CDR3 loop reads CASSLVLAGPYEQYF. The CDR3 DNA reads as TGTGCCAGCAGCTTGGTCCTAGCGGGGCCCTACGAGCAGTACTTC.

V and J are TRBV19 and TRBJ2-7, with 10 nucleotides matching TRBD1. The germline gives CDR1 LNHDA, CDR2 SQIVND (reference sequence). V gave up 10 bases and J gave up 6 bases; unmatched junction bases: 9. The CDR3 contains 13 residues. The CDR3 spells CATTPDRGGEQYF. The CDR3 DNA reads as TGTGCCACGACCCCGGACAGGGGGGGCGAGCAGTACTTC.

DNA for the CDR3: TGCAGTGCTAGTATCAGGGTCAGTCAGCCCCAGCATTTT. Its protein product is CSASIRVSQPQHF. The chain has TRBV20-1 and TRBJ1-5; possible D gene TRBD1, 5 bases. Germline values: CDR1 DFQATT, CDR2 SNEGSKA (reference sequence). The CDR3 extends over 13 amino acids. Trimming removed 3 bases at V and 6 bases at J, with 12 bases between.

This chain's CDR3 is CASSTGQGNVLTF. The CDR3 nucleotides are TGTGCCAGCAGCACCGGGCAGGGTAACGTCCTGACTTTC. The chain recombines TRBV6-6 with TRBJ2-6, with D possibly being TRBD1 (5 bases). Trimming pared 6 bases from V and 10 bases from J, leaving 13 bases between. CDR1 is MNHNY and CDR2 is SVGAGI in the germline V gene (reference sequence). The CDR3 consists of 13 residues.

This chain connects TRBV5-4 to TRBJ2-5, with 8 nucleotides matching TRBD2. The V segment lost 2 bases and the J segment 1 base; nucleotides outside the gene matches: 7. The CDR3 contains 16 residues. Germline V lookup: CDR1 SGHNT, CDR2 YYREEE (reference sequence). In nucleotides, the CDR3 is TGTGCCAGCAGCTTTCGGGTAGCGGGACCCCAAGAGACCCAGTACTTC. Translated: CASSFRVAGPQETQYF.

The chain links TRBV9 to TRBJ2-6; 7 nucleotides line up with TRBD2. Per the germline V gene, CDR1 is SGDLS and CDR2 is YYNGEE. V was pared by 0 bases and J by 2 bases, with 2 bases of the junction left unmatched. The CDR3 totals 16 residues. The CDR3 sequence: CASSVGGRAGANVLTF. In nucleotides, the CDR3 is TGTGCCAGCAGCGTAGGAGGGAGGGCTGGGGCCAACGTCCTGACTTTC. Complete variable domain (other parts from reference TRBV9 and TRBJ2-6): DSGVTQTPKHLITATGQRVTLRCSPRSGDLSVYWYQQSLDQGLQFLIQYYNGEERAKGNILERFSAQQFPDLHSELNLSSLELGDSALYFCASSVGGRAGANVLTFGAGSRLTVL.

The V and J genes are TRBV24-1 and TRBJ1-5; D not resolved. V lost 7 bases and J lost 6, with 12 bases in between. From germline, CDR1 is KGHDR and CDR2 SFDVKD. The CDR3 is 13 amino acids. The DNA for the CDR3 is TGTGCCACCAGGTCCGGGGAGGGTCAGCCCCAGCATTTT. It encodes CATRSGEGQPQHF.

The V call is TRBV19, the J call TRBJ1-5; TRBD1 agrees at 9 bases. Losses at the gene ends were 5 bases for V and 6 bases for J; bases not matched to a gene: 2. Germline assignment: CDR1 LNHDA and CDR2 SQIVND (reference sequence). This CDR3 has 13 residues. The CDR3 loop reads CASSGGQGQPQHF. CDR3 sequence (DNA): TGTGCCAGTAGTGGGGGACAGGGTCAGCCCCAGCATTTT.

The gene calls are TRBV9 and TRBJ1-1; a weak D match, TRBD1 (5 bases). The CDR3 extends over 14 amino acids. With 2 bases removed from V and 1 base from J, the gap between germline ends came to 9 bases. CDR1 is SGDLS and CDR2 is YYNGEE in the germline V gene. The CDR3 DNA follows: TGTGCCAGCAGCGTTCAGGACAAGAACACTGAAGCTTTCTTT. Protein product: CASSVQDKNTEAFF.

The chain combines TRBV19 with TRBJ1-4, with no clear D. Germline-derived CDR1 and CDR2 are LNHDA and SQIVND (reference sequence). V was cut by 5 bases and J by 0 bases, with 25 bases left in between. CDR3 length: 20 amino acids. The CDR3 DNA reads as TGTGCCAGTAGTCACGTGGGAGGGCGGACTATCGGTGCAACTAATGAAAAACTGTTTTTT. It encodes CASSHVGGRTIGATNEKLFF. Full variable domain (outside the CDR3, taken from reference TRBV19 and TRBJ1-4): DGGITQSPKYLFRKEGQNVTLSCEQNLNHDAMYWYRQDPGQGLRLIYYSQIVNDFQKGDIAEGYSVSREKKESFPLTVTSAQKNPTAFYLCASSHVGGRTIGATNEKLFFGSGTQLSVL.

This clone was counted a single time. V usage is TRBV11-2 and J usage is TRBJ2-5, with 7 bases that match TRBD1. V trimming: 7 bases; J trimming: 2 bases; junction bases outside the gene matches: 4. Germline lookup yields CDR1 SGHAT and CDR2 FQNNGV. The CDR3 loop spans 13 amino acids. For the CDR3, the DNA is TGTGCCAGCAACCACAGGGGACAAGAGACCCAGTACTTC. This encodes CASNHRGQETQYF.

The chain recombines TRBV18 with TRBJ2-3; 10 bases agree with TRBD1. CDR1 and CDR2 (germline): KGHSH, LQKENI. V trimming: 3 bases; J trimming: 5 bases; junction bases outside the gene matches: 8. The CDR3 covers 16 residues. The DNA for the CDR3 is TGTGCCAGCTCACCTGTAGGGACAGGGGCGAGAGATACGCAGTATTTT. Protein sequence: CASSPVGTGARDTQYF.

This chain uses TRBV3-1 (or the pseudogene TRBV3-2) with TRBJ1-2; 8 nucleotides line up with TRBD1. In germline, CDR1 is LGHDT, CDR2 YNNKEL (reference sequence). The CDR3 loop spans 18 amino acids. The junction had 17 bases not matched to a gene; V was cut back by 4 bases and J by 4 bases. CDR3 loop: CASSPVRDRSNLGYGYTF. The CDR3 DNA reads as TGTGCCAGCAGCCCGGTTCGGGACAGGTCAAATTTGGGCTATGGCTACACCTTC.

This chain connects TRBV7-2 to TRBJ2-1, with 7 bases lining up with TRBD2. The germline CDR1 and CDR2 sequences are SGHTA and FQGNSA. J was trimmed by 8 bases and V by 2 bases; bases with no gene match: 3. This CDR3 is 13 amino acids long. CDR3 sequence: CASSLLRGDEQFF. CDR3 coding DNA: TGTGCCAGCAGCTTACTTCGGGGGGATGAGCAGTTCTTC.

This clone was seen repeatedly, ten times or more. The CDR3 region has the DNA TGTGCCAGCAGCTTCGGACAGATACTATTGAACACTGAAGCTTTCTTT. This translates into CASSFGQILLNTEAFF. The chain uses TRBV7-9 and TRBJ1-1, with a weak D call TRBD1 (6 bases). This CDR3 contains 16 residues. Trimming stripped 3 bases from V and 0 bases from J, with 14 bases between. Per the germline V gene, CDR1 is SEHNR and CDR2 is FQNEAQ (reference sequence).

This chain links TRBV5-1 with TRBJ2-1; TRBD2 agrees at 9 bases. Germline-derived CDR1 and CDR2 are SGHRS and YFSETQ. J was trimmed by 1 base and V by 2 bases; bases with no gene match: 1. The CDR3 consists of 15 residues. This chain's CDR3 is CASSLTSGSYNEQFF. CDR3 in DNA: TGCGCCAGCAGCTTAACTAGCGGGTCCTACAATGAGCAGTTCTTC.

This sequence joins TRBV12-3 or TRBV12-4 and TRBJ2-3, with 8 bases identical to TRBD1. This CDR3 contains 12 residues. The V segment lost 5 bases and the J segment 9 bases; nucleotides outside the gene matches: 4. In DNA form, the CDR3 reads TGTGCCAGCAGTATACAGGGGGACACGCAGTATTTT. Translating it yields CASSIQGDTQYF.

CDR3 loop: CASSSQTSIVTDTQYF. The CDR3 region has the DNA TGTGCCAGCAGCTCCCAGACTAGTATAGTCACAGATACGCAGTATTTT. V and J are TRBV7-2 and TRBJ2-3; D might be TRBD2 (6 bases). Trimming left V 4 bases short and J 2 bases short, with 16 bases between. The CDR3 is 16 amino acids. Germline values: CDR1 SGHTA, CDR2 FQGNSA.

This clone is a singleton in its sample. The chain combines TRBV7-9 with TRBJ2-3; weak D call: TRBD2 (7 bases). Germline-derived CDR1 and CDR2 are SEHNR and FQNEAQ (reference sequence). Between the trimmed V and J ends, which lost 7 bases and 1 base, there was a span of 18 bases. The CDR3 is made up of 16 amino acids. The CDR3 region is CASTPGGGGRTDTQYF. The CDR3 DNA reads TGTGCCAGCACTCCAGGAGGGGGAGGGCGCACAGATACGCAGTATTTT.

This clone was observed a few times. The chain carries TRBV7-3 and TRBJ2-7; perhaps TRBD2 as D (6 bases). Deletions cut 2 bases from V and 3 bases from J, with 14 bases between. The CDR3 consists of 15 residues. Germline values: CDR1 SGHTA, CDR2 FQGTGA. The CDR3 reads CASSLGAGRVYEQYF. The CDR3 DNA reads TGTGCCAGCAGCTTAGGGGCGGGAAGGGTCTACGAGCAGTACTTC.

The chain joins TRBV18 to TRBJ2-7; 9 bases are shared with TRBD1. With 4 bases clipped from V and 3 bases from J, the junction kept 7 bases outside the gene matches. Germline V CDR1 and CDR2: KGHSH, LQKENI. The CDR3 extends over 15 amino acids. The CDR3 sequence: CASSRIRDRDYEQYF. The CDR3 DNA reads as TGTGCCAGCTCACGTATCCGGGACAGGGACTACGAGCAGTACTTC.

The chain carries TRBV7-2 and TRBJ2-7; 8 positions agree with TRBD2. The CDR3 runs 15 residues. The germline V gene encodes CDR1 SGHTA and CDR2 FQGNSA. Losses at the gene ends were 5 bases for V and 2 bases for J; bases not matched to a gene: 8. The CDR3 here is CASSLSGRVPYEQYF. CDR3 nucleotides: TGTGCCAGCAGCCTGAGCGGGAGAGTACCCTACGAGCAGTACTTC.

This chain links TRBV3-1 (or the pseudogene TRBV3-2) with TRBJ1-5, with 10 nucleotides matching TRBD1. Germline assignment: CDR1 LGHDT and CDR2 YNNKEL (reference sequence). Unmatched junction bases numbered 4, after V lost 1 base and J lost 7 bases. The CDR3 has 15 amino acids. The CDR3 coding sequence is TGTGCCAGCAGCCAAGGGACAGGGGGTTTCCAGCCCCAGCATTTT. Protein sequence: CASSQGTGGFQPQHF.

This clone was counted a single time. CDR3 in DNA: TGTGCCAGCAGCTTAGTTAGCGGGGTAACAGATACGCAGTATTTT. Translated: CASSLVSGVTDTQYF. The rearrangement links TRBV7-2 to TRBJ2-3; 8 positions match TRBD2. Germline loops: CDR1 SGHTA, CDR2 FQGNSA. The trim removed 1 base at V and 3 bases at J, leaving 3 bases unmatched. This CDR3 has 15 amino acids.

V usage is TRBV9 and J usage is TRBJ2-2; D may be TRBD1 (6 bases). V lost 3 bases to trimming and J lost 3 bases, with 15 bases between them. The germline V gene encodes CDR1 SGDLS and CDR2 YYNGEE. The CDR3 totals 16 residues. The CDR3 loop reads CASSALKDSYTGELFF. CDR3 in DNA: TGTGCCAGCAGCGCCCTCAAGGACAGTTACACCGGGGAGCTGTTTTTT.